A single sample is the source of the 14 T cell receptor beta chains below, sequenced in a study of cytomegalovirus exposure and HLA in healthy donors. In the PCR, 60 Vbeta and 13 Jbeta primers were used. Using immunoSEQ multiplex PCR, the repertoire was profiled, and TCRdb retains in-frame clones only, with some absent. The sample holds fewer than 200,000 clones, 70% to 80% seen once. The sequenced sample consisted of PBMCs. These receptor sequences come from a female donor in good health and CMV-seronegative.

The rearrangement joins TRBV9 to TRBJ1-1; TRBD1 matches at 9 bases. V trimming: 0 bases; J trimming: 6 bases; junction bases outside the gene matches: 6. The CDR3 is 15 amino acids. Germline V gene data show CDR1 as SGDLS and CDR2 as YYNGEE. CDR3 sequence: CASSVDQQGASEAFF. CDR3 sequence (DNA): TGTGCCAGCAGCGTAGATCAACAGGGGGCGTCTGAAGCTTTCTTT.

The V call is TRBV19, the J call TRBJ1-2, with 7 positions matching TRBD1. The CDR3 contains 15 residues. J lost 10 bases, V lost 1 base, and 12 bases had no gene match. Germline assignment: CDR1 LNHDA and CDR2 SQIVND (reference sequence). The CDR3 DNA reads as TGTGCCAGTAGTATAGCATCTGGGGGACAGCTCTTCTACACCTTC. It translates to CASSIASGGQLFYTF.

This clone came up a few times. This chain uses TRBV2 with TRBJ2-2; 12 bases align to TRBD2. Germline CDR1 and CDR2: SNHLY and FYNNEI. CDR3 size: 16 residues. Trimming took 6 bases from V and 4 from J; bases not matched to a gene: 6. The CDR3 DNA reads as TGTGCCAGCAGCGATACTAGCGGGGGGCTCACCGGGGAGCTGTTTTTT. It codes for CASSDTSGGLTGELFF.

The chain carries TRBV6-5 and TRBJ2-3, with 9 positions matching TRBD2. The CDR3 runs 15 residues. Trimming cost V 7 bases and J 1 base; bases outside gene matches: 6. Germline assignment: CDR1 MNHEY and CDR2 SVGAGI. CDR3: CASTSPSGGTDTQYF. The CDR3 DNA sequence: TGTGCCAGCACCTCTCCTAGCGGGGGCACAGATACGCAGTATTTT.

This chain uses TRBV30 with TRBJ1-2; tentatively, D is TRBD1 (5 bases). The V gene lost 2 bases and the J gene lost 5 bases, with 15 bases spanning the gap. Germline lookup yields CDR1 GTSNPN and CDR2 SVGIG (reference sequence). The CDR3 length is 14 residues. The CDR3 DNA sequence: TGTGCCTGGAGTACAGGACCGAGCATTTATGGCTACACCTTC. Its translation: CAWSTGPSIYGYTF.

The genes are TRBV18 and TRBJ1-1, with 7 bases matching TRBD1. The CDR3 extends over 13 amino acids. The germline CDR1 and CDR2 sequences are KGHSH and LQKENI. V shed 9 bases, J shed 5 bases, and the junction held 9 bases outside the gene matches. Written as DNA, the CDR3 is TGTGCCAGTTCCAGGGGGAGTGATACTGAAGCTTTCTTT. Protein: CASSRGSDTEAFF.

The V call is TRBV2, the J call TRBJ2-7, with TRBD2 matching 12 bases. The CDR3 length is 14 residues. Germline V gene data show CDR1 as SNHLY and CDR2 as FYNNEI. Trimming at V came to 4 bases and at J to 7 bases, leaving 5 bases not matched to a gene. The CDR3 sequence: CASSGLAGAGEQYF. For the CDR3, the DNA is TGTGCCAGCAGTGGACTAGCGGGAGCAGGAGAGCAGTACTTC.

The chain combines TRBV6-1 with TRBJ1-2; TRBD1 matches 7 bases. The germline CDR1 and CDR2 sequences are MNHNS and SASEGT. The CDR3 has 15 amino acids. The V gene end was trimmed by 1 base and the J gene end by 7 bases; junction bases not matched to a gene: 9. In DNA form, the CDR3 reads TGTGCCAGCAGTGAAGGACAGGGACCGTCGTTTGGCTACACCTTC. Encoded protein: CASSEGQGPSFGYTF.

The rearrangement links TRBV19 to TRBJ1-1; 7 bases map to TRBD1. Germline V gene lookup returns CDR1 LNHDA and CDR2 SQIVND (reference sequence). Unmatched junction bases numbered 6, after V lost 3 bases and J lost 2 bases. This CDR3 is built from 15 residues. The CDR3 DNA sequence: TGTGCCAGTAGTATCCGGACAGGTTCAAACACTGAAGCTTTCTTT. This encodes CASSIRTGSNTEAFF.

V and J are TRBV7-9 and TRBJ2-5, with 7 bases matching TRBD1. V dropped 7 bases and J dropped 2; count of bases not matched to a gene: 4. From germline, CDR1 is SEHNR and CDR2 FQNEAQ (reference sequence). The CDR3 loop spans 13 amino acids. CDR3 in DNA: TGTGCCAGCAACAGGGGCAGTCAAGAGACCCAGTACTTC. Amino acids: CASNRGSQETQYF.

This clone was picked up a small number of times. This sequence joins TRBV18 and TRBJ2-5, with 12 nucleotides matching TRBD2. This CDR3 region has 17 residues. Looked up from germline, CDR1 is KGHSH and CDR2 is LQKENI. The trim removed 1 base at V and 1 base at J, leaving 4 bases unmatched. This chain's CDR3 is CASSPRGLAGFQETQYF. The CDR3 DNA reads TGTGCCAGCTCACCACGAGGACTAGCGGGGTTCCAAGAGACCCAGTACTTC. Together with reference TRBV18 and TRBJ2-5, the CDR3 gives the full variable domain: NAGVMQNPRHLVRRRGQEARLRCSPMKGHSHVYWYRQLPEEGLKFMVYLQKENIIDESGMPKERFSAEFPKEGPSILRIQQVVRGDSAAYFCASSPRGLAGFQETQYFGPGTRLLVL.

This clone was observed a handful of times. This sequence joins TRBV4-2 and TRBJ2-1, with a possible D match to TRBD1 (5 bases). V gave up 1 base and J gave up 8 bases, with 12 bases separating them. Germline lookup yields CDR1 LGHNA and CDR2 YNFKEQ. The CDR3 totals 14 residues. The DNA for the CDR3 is TGTGCCAGCAGCCAAGGGGCCCCAGGGCATGAGCAGTTCTTC. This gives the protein CASSQGAPGHEQFF.

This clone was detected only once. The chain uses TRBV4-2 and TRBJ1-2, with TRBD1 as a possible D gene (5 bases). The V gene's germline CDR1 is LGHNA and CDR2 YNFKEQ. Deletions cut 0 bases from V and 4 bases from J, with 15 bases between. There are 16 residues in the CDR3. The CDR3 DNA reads TGTGCCAGCAGCCAAGATCCCGAGGCAGGGATCTATGGCTACACCTTC. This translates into CASSQDPEAGIYGYTF.

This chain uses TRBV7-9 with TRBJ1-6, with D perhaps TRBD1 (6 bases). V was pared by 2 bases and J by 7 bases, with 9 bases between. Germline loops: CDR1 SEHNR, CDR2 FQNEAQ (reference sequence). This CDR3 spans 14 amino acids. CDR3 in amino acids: CASSLTGLNSPLHF. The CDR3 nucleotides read TGTGCCAGCAGCTTAACAGGGTTGAATTCACCCCTCCACTTT.